This T cell receptor beta chain was identified in a study of blood T cell repertoires in COVID-19. Overall study: Sources were T cells, B-cell-depleted T cells, or PBMCs; the material itself was cDNA or gDNA.

CDR3 length equals 17 residues. The germline V gene encodes CDR1 SGHRS and CDR2 YFSETQ. The V segment lost 0 bases and the J segment 3 bases; nucleotides outside the gene matches: 7. Assay: immunoSEQ multiplex PCR; the TCRdb copy retains only in-frame clones and omits some. The sample includes roughly 150,000 clones, about four fifths seen only once; the top ten take under 2.5%. Input material: peripheral blood. This clonotype was obtained from a woman at least 80 years old with acute or convalescent COVID-19. The chain combines TRBV5-1 with TRBJ1-3; 9 nucleotides align to TRBD1. The CDR3 protein is CASSLEGTGRRGNTIYF. CDR3 coding DNA: TGCGCCAGCAGCTTGGAAGGGACAGGGAGGCGTGGAAACACCATATATTTT.